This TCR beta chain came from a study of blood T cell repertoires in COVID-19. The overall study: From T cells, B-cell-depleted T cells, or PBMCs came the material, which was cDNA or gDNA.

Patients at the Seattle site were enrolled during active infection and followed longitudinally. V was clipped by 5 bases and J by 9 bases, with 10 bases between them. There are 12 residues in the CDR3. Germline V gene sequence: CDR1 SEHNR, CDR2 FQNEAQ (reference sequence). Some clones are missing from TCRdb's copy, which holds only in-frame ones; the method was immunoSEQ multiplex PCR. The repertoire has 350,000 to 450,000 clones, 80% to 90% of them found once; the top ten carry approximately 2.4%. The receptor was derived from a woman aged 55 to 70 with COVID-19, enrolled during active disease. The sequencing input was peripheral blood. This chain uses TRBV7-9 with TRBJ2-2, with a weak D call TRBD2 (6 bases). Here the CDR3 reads CASSPSARELFF. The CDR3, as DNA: TGTGCCAGCAGCCCTAGCGCCCGGGAGCTGTTTTTT.